What follows is one T cell receptor beta chain and its context. The CDR3 extends over 12 amino acids. CDR1 is SGHNT and CDR2 is YYREEE in the germline V gene (reference sequence). Deletions cut 2 bases from V and 2 bases from J, with 3 bases between. The protocol was immunoSEQ multiplex PCR, while the TCRdb copy is restricted to in-frame clones and leaves out a portion. The sample holds around 85,000 clones; about 90% are singletons and the top ten take roughly 8.7%. The source of the sample is a study of OX40 agonist ivuxolimab in advanced cancers. Study overall: Patients received intravenous ivuxolimab every 2 weeks at 0.01 to 10 mg/kg.

The sequencing here drew on CD4+ or CD8+ T cells sorted from blood, taken in a trial of the OX40 agonist ivuxolimab. The TCR comes from an adult with an advanced solid tumor such as melanoma, head and neck, liver or kidney cancer. J is TRBJ2-3 and V is TRBV5-4; unclear D gene. The CDR3: CASSFNTDTQYF. In DNA form, the CDR3 reads TGTGCCAGCAGCTTTAACACAGATACGCAGTATTTT.